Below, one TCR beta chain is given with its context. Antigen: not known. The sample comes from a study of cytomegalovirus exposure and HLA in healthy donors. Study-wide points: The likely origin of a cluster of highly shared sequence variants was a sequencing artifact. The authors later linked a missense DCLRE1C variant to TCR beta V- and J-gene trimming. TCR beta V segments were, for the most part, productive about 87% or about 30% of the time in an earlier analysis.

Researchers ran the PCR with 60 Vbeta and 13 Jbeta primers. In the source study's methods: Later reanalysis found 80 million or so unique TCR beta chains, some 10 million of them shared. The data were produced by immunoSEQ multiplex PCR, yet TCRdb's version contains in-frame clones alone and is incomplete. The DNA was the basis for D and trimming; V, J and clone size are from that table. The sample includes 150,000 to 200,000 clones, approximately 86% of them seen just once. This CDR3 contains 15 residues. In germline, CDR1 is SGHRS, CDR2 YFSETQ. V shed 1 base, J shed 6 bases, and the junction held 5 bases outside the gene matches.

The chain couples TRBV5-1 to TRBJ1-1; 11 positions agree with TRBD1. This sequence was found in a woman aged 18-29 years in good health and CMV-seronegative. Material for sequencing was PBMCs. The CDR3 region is CASSLPGTGGAEAFF. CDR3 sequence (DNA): TGCGCCAGCAGCTTGCCTGGGACAGGGGGGGCTGAAGCTTTCTTT.